These 3 T cell receptor beta chains share one sample of origin, sequenced in a study of blood T cell repertoires in COVID-19. The table came from immunoSEQ multiplex PCR; TCRdb's copy has only in-frame clones and leaves some out. The repertoire holds around 160,000 clones, with more than 75% as singletons. Sample: peripheral blood. The receptors derive from a man between 18 and 29 years old with acute or convalescent COVID-19.

V usage is TRBV12-2 and J usage is TRBJ2-7; the table's D call, TRBD2, was not checked against the DNA. TRBV12-2 is shown as a pseudogene. The CDR3 runs to 15 residues. The CDR3 protein is CASRLGLAGVYEQYF. The CDR3 nucleotides read TGTGCAAGTCGCTTAGGACTAGCGGGGGTTTACGAGCAGTACTTC.

This clone was detected once. The chain links TRBV7-2 to TRBJ1-4; TRBD1 agrees at 9 bases. Losses at the gene ends were 4 bases for V and 5 bases for J; bases not matched to a gene: 5. CDR1 is SGHTA, CDR2 FQGNSA, per germline. There are 15 residues in the CDR3. The CDR3 loop reads CASSSDRGSNEKLFF. As DNA, the CDR3 is TGTGCCAGCAGCTCGGACAGGGGATCCAATGAAAAACTGTTTTTT. The variable domain in full, completed from reference TRBV7-2 and TRBJ1-4, reads GAGVSQSPSNKVTEKGKDVELRCDPISGHTALYWYRQSLGQGLEFLIYFQGNSAPDKSGLPSDRFSAERTGGSVSTLTIQRTQQEDSAVYLCASSSDRGSNEKLFFGSGTQLSVL.

The chain joins TRBV9 to TRBJ1-3, with D maybe TRBD1 (5 bases). The CDR3 has 15 residues. Trimming cost V 0 bases and J 0 bases, with 7 bases left between them. Per the germline V gene, CDR1 is SGDLS and CDR2 is YYNGEE. The CDR3 sequence: CASSVDRGSGNTIYF. In DNA form, the CDR3 reads TGTGCCAGCAGCGTAGATAGGGGCTCTGGAAACACCATATATTTT.